Listed below are T cell receptor beta chains from one sample, sequenced in a study of a mutant IDH1 vaccine in newly diagnosed glioma. What these receptors recognize is not known. Assay: immunoSEQ multiplex PCR; the TCRdb copy retains only in-frame clones and omits some. Among about 120,000 clones listed, 90% were seen once. The sample in question was PBMCs, obtained from a glioma patient whose treatment included an IDH1 peptide vaccine. Source of these receptors: a woman between 50 and 59 years old with glioma. Each CDR3 is given with its conserved first and last residue. A D gene is named only where the DNA matches it firmly. Part of the rows lack a size; the others show once, few, many or a class for expanded clones.

TRBJ2-7 TRBV7-9 - - CASSSPSSRSSYEQYF TGTGCCAGCAGCTCACCTAGCAGTAGGAGCTCCTACGAGCAGTACTTC
TRBJ2-1 TRBV5-5 TRBD2 - CASSLASPLAGGRNEQFF TGTGCCAGCAGCTTGGCCTCACCCCTAGCGGGAGGGAGAAATGAGCAGTTCTTC
TRBJ2-7 TRBV11-2 - - CASSSIQQTEQYF TGTGCCAGCAGCTCCATTCAACAGACAGAGCAGTACTTC
TRBJ2-5 TRBV5-1 TRBD2 once CASSLTSGHQETQYF TGCGCCAGCAGCTTGACTAGCGGGCACCAAGAGACCCAGTACTTC
TRBJ2-3 TRBV6-5 - - CASSYGGGGRTDTQYF TGTGCCAGCAGTTACGGGGGCGGGGGCCGGACAGATACGCAGTATTTT
TRBJ2-2 TRBV5-1 - - CASSVAGVNTGELFF TGCGCCAGCTCCGTGGCAGGGGTGAACACCGGGGAGCTGTTTTTT
TRBJ1-6 TRBV4-1 - - CASSRGRERLHNSPLHF TGCGCCAGCAGCCGAGGCAGAGAAAGACTGCACAATTCACCCCTCCACTTT
TRBJ2-1 TRBV15 - - CATSSAGAYNEQFF TGTGCCACCAGCAGTGCGGGGGCATACAATGAGCAGTTCTTC
TRBJ1-1 TRBV10-2 - once CASSEGRTEAFF TGCGCCAGCAGTGAGGGCCGGACTGAAGCTTTCTTT
TRBJ1-2 TRBV28 TRBD1 - CASRDRVNYGYTF TGTGCCAGCAGGGACAGGGTTAACTATGGCTACACCTTC
TRBJ2-1 TRBV5-1 TRBD2 - CASSRASGTYNEQFF TGCGCCAGCAGCCGGGCTAGCGGGACCTACAATGAGCAGTTCTTC
TRBJ2-7 TRBV9 - - CASSVADGRSYEQYF TGTGCCAGCAGCGTAGCAGACGGGCGGTCCTACGAGCAGTACTTC
TRBJ1-2 TRBV9 - once CASSVTSEGYGYTF TGTGCCAGCAGCGTAACCTCGGAGGGCTATGGCTACACCTTC
TRBJ2-4 TRBV7-9 - - CASGAGKNIQYF TGTGCCAGCGGGGCAGGGAAAAACATTCAGTACTTC
TRBJ2-1 TRBV5-1 TRBD2 - CASTQGTSGSGNEQFF TGCGCCAGCACCCAAGGGACTAGCGGGAGCGGCAATGAGCAGTTCTTC
TRBJ1-1 TRBV13 TRBD1 - CASSKQGVSQVAFF TGTGCCAGCAGCAAACAGGGGGTCAGCCAAGTCGCTTTCTTT
TRBJ2-5 TRBV29-1 - - CSVRGYQETQYF TGCAGCGTTCGAGGGTACCAAGAGACCCAGTACTTC
TRBJ1-2 TRBV7-9 - - CASSLDRTYGYTF TGTGCCAGCAGCTTAGACAGGACGTATGGCTACACCTTC
TRBJ2-2 TRBV11-2 - - CASSFVRRNTGELFF TGTGCCAGCAGCTTTGTCCGGAGGAACACCGGGGAGCTGTTTTTT
TRBJ2-1 TRBV6-4 - - CASSDSVGAYNEQFF TGTGCCAGCAGTGACTCTGTGGGCGCATACAATGAGCAGTTCTTC
TRBJ2-3 TRBV5-1 - - CASSLRSASNTDTQYF TGCGCCAGCAGCTTGAGGTCGGCTAGCAACACAGATACGCAGTATTTT
TRBJ2-3 TRBV7-3 - - CASSTTGTDNTQYF TGTGCCAGCAGCACGACGGGGACTGATAATACGCAGTATTTT
TRBJ2-7 TRBV13 TRBD2 - CASSSRTSGISYEQYF TGTGCCAGCAGCTCCCGGACTAGCGGGATCTCCTACGAGCAGTACTTC
TRBJ1-1 TRBV18 TRBD1 - CASSPRQGEVGFF TGTGCCAGCTCCCCCCGGCAGGGGGAAGTCGGTTTCTTT
TRBJ1-6 TRBV25-1 - - CASSVGSYNSPLHF TGTGCCAGCAGTGTGGGCTCCTATAATTCACCCCTCCACTTT
TRBJ2-1 TRBV5-4 TRBD2 once CASSLAGERNEQFF TGTGCCAGCAGCTTAGCGGGAGAACGCAATGAGCAGTTCTTC
TRBJ2-7 TRBV27 TRBD2 - CARRGGRVPLSYEQYF TGTGCCCGCCGGGGGGGGCGCGTTCCCCTGAGCTACGAGCAGTACTTC
TRBJ1-5 TRBV2 TRBD1 once CASRDRGPNQPQHF TGTGCCAGCAGAGACAGGGGGCCCAATCAGCCCCAGCATTTT
TRBJ1-4 TRBV10-3 TRBD1 - CAISAQGAANEKLFF TGTGCCATCAGTGCACAGGGGGCTGCTAATGAAAAACTGTTTTTT
TRBJ2-7 TRBV7-9 TRBD2 - CASSLGGGAYEQYF TGTGCCAGCAGCTTAGGGGGGGGAGCCTACGAGCAGTACTTC
TRBJ1-5 TRBV30 - - CAWSRGLEQPQHF TGTGCCTGGAGTCGGGGGCTAGAACAGCCCCAGCATTTT
TRBJ1-3 TRBV2 - - CASSVLRGSGNTIYF TGTGCCAGCAGTGTCTTACGGGGCTCTGGAAACACCATATATTTT